This TCR beta chain was captured by sequencing in a study of blood T cell repertoires in COVID-19 (dated by TCRdb to 2018 to 2021). About the investigation overall: Samples covering the acute and convalescent phases of COVID-19 were provided by collaborators in the United States, Italy and Spain. Where available, HLA class I and class II types were obtained from metadata supplied by the sample provider rather than from assay-based typing. The prospective study material was composed of cDNA or gDNA derived from T cells, B-cell-depleted T cells, or PBMCs. Nearly every sample came with metadata listing a de-identified subject ID, COVID-19 status, age in years and sex. The dataset comprised deeply sampled blood TCRbeta repertoires from subjects exposed to, actively infected with, or recovered from COVID-19. Samples came from the ongoing ImmuneRACE study (first 160 participants) plus 1,254 subjects from 6 global collaborators. The repertoires were made available in a free public database intended to serve as a resource for research on the immune response to SARS-CoV-2.

The paper's findings and limits, for the study overall: The amount of clinical and demographic metadata varied by source and participant and was provided uncurated.

Collaborating institutions collected whole blood in K2EDTA tubes following their own protocols. For TCRbeta analysis, collaborators shipped samples as frozen whole blood, isolated PBMCs, or DNA extracted from either of those sample types. TCRbeta CDR3 regions were amplified from genomic DNA by means of the immunoSEQ Assay, a bias-controlled multiplex PCR. The authors processed their data as follows. Within the assay, amplification of reference gene primers was used to estimate how many nucleated cells each sample contained. Sequence reads were collapsed and filtered to measure the absolute abundance of every unique TCRbeta CDR3 rearrangement. Productive Simpson clonality was computed per sample as the square root of Simpson's diversity index over productive rearrangements. TCRdb limited this immuneACCESS table to in-frame rearrangements with V and J called. A share of clones is missing; checked studies link under half to unresolved V genes, and the rest is unexplained. V and J calls and clone size are as listed in that table; D and trimming were resolved from the DNA. The table for this sample lists about 86,000 clones; 70% to 85% of them were counted only once. Around 11% of the sample is taken by the ten largest.

A remark on this clone: What this receptor recognizes is not known. No base quality information exists; no much larger clone differs at one position.

Input material: peripheral blood. The TCR originated in a man in his sixties or seventies with acute or convalescent COVID-19.

The bases are TGTGCCAGCAGCGCCCGACAGGTCCAAGAGACCCAGTACTTC. This is translated as CASSARQVQETQYF. The V gene is TRBV11-2 and the J gene is TRBJ2-5; the best D guess is TRBD1, with 6 bases matching. Taken from the germline V gene, the CDR1 and CDR2 loops are SGHAT and FQNNGV. Its CDR3 holds 14 amino acids, cysteine through phenylalanine. Here the CDR3 DNA is all that survives: 42 bases in frame from base 1. V loses 5 bases, J loses 1 base, and the germline ends lie 11 bases apart.